This TCR beta chain originates from a study of T-cell memory formation after mild COVID-19. In its sample, this clonotype was seen a few times. V shed 5 bases and J 5 bases; nucleotides not matched to a gene: 10. Germline V lookup: CDR1 SGHTA, CDR2 FQGTGA. This CDR3 has 15 residues. TCRdb called the 5' RACE reads again in MiXCR, with one record for every CDR3 protein. The sample yields around 420,000 distinct CDR3 sequences, approximately 24% seen once. The chain carries TRBV7-3 and TRBJ2-7; 9 positions match TRBD1. The clonotype was recovered from an adult woman who had mild COVID-19 (a few samples of this study predate the infection). Cell type and time point are not known. The source material was PBMCs or a T cell subset sorted from them (not recorded which). As DNA, the CDR3 is TGTGCCAGCAGCCCGGTGAGGACAGGGGTTAACGAGCAGTACTTC. This sequence encodes CASSPVRTGVNEQYF.